The clone carrying this TCR beta chain was recorded once. Its antigen is unknown. At one end the junction does not follow the germline gene, possibly because of a read error. Germline V gives CDR1 SGHRS, CDR2 YFSETQ. The CDR3 sequence is 15 residues long. The sample comes from a study of tumor-infiltrating lymphocytes in primary liver carcinoma. Study details: There were tumors of stage T1-T3 N0M0, each 4.2 to 10 cm across. There were roughly 3.5 to 7.13 million productive TCRbeta reads per sample, a yield similar across tissue types.

Constant-region priming of 500 ng total RNA yielded TCR beta cDNA. A slightly modified ARM-PCR protocol with three nested multiplex PCR rounds produced these TCR beta libraries. TRBV1-TRBV30 forward and Cbeta reverse primers drove the first two approximately 10-cycle rounds. TCRdb recomputed calls from the multiplex PCR reads with MiXCR, one row per CDR3 protein. The sample yields some 180,000 distinct CDR3 sequences, just under 85% seen once. General study points: Roughly 7.5-24% of top clones, and no more, occurred in all five tumor regions. The study found tumor-adjacent and tumor-blood pairs overlapped less than tumor region pairs.

Extraction of RNA together with DNA used about 18-30 mg of unsorted bulk tissue. This receptor was taken from a man in his forties or fifties with primary liver carcinoma and hepatitis B virus infection. V is TRBV5-1 and J is TRBJ1-6, with TRBD1 identical over 11 bases. The sample comprised tumor tissue from primary liver carcinoma. CDR3 in amino acids: CTSSLGTGGSTPLHF. CDR3 bases: TGCACCAGCAGCTTGGGGACAGGGGGAAGTACACCCCTCCACTTT.